This TCR beta chain is from a study of regulatory and conventional T cells in RAG deficiency. This CDR3 has 15 residues. J was trimmed by 1 base and V by 3 bases; bases with no gene match: 5. CDR1 SGHRS and CDR2 YFSETQ come from the germline V gene. Genomic DNA came from blood regulatory T cells gated CD4+ CD25-high CD127-low. Sequencing used immunoSEQ multiplex PCR; TCRdb keeps in-frame clones, though not all of them. Of 9,400 or so clones listed, 80% to 90% were seen once; the top ten hold around 1.2%. This sample also belongs to another study, concerning regulatory T cells. That publication notes: Amplification used 52 TRBV primers and 13 TRBJ primers.

The sample was Tregs sorted from blood. The gene calls are TRBV5-1 and TRBJ1-1; 8 bases line up with TRBD1. This clonotype was obtained from a human donor in good health. CDR3: CASSSQGAENTEAFF. In nucleotides, the CDR3 is TGCGCCAGCAGCTCGCAGGGGGCGGAGAACACTGAAGCTTTCTTT.